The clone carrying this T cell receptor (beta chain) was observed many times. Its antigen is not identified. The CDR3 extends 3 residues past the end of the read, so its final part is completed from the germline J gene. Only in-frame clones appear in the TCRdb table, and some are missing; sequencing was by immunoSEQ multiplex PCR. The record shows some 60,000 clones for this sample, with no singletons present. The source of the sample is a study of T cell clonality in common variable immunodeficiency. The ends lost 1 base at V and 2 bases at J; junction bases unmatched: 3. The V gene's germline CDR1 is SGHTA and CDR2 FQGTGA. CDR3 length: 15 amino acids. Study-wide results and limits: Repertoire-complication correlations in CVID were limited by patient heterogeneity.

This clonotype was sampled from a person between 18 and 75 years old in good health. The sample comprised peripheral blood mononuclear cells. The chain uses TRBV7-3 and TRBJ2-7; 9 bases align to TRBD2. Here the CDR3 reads CASSLNLAGPYEQYF. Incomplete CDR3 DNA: TGTGCCAGCAGCTTAAATCTAGCGGGACCCTACGAG.